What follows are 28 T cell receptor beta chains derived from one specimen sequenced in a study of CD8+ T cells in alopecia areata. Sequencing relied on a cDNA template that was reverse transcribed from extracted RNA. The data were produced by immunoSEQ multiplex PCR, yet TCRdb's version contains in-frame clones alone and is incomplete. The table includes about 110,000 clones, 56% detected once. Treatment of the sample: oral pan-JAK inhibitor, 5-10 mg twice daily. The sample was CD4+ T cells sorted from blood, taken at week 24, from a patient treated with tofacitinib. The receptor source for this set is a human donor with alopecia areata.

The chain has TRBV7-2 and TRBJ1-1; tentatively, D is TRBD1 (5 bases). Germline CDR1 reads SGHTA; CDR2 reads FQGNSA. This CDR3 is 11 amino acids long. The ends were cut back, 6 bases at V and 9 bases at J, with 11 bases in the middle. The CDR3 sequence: CASSDRNQAFF. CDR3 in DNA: TGTGCCAGCAGTGACAGAAACCAAGCTTTCTTT.

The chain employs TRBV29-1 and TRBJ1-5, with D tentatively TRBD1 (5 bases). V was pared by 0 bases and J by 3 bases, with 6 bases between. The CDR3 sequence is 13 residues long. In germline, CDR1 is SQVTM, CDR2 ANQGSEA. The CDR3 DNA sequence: TGCAGCGTTGAAGAACAGGACAATCAGCCCCAGCATTTT. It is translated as CSVEEQDNQPQHF.

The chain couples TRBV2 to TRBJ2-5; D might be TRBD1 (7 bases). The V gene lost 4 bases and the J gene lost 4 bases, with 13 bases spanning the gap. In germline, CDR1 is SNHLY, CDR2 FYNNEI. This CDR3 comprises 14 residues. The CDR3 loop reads CASSVGGQRETQYF. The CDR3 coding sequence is TGTGCCAGCAGTGTGGGGGGACAGAGAGAGACCCAGTACTTC.

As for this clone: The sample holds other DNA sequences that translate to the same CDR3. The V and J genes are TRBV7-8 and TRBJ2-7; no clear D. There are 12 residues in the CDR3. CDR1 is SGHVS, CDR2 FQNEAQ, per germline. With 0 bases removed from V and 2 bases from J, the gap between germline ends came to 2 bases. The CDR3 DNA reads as TGTGCCAGCAGCTTAGCCGCCTACGAGCAGTACTTC. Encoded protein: CASSLAAYEQYF.

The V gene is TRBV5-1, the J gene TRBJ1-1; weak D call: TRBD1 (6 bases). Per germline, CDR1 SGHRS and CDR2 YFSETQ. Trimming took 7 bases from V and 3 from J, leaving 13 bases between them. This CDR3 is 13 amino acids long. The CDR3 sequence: CASCDRWDTEAFF. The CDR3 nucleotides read TGCGCCAGCTGTGACAGGTGGGACACTGAAGCTTTCTTT. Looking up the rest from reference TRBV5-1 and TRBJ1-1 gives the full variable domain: KAGVTQTPRYLIKTRGQQVTLSCSPISGHRSVSWYQQTPGQGLQFLFEYFSETQRNKGNFPGRFSGRQFSNSRSEMNVSTLELGDSALYLCASCDRWDTEAFFGQGTRLTVV.

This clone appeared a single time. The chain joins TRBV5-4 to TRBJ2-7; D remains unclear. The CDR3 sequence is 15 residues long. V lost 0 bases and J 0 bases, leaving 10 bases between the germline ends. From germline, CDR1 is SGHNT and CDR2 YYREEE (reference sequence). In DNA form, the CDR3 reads TGTGCCAGCAGCTTGGTCGGCGGTATCTCCTACGAGCAGTACTTC. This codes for CASSLVGGISYEQYF.

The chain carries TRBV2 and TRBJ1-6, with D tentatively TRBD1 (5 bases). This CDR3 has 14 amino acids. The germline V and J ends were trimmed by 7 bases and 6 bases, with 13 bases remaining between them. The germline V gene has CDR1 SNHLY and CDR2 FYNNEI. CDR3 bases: TGTGCCAGCACCCAAGACAGCTTTAATTCACCCCTCCACTTT. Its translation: CASTQDSFNSPLHF.

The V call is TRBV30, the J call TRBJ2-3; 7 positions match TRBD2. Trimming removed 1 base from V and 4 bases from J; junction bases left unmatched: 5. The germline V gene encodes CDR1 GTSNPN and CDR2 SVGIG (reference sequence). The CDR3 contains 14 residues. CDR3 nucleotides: TGTGCCTGGAGTGAGGGACTACCATCAGATACGCAGTATTTT. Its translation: CAWSEGLPSDTQYF.

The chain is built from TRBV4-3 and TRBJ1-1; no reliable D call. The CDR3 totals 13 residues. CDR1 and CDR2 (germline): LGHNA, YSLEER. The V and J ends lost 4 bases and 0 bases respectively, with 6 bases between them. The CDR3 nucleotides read TGCGCCAGCAGCCGTACCATGAACACTGAAGCTTTCTTT. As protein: CASSRTMNTEAFF.

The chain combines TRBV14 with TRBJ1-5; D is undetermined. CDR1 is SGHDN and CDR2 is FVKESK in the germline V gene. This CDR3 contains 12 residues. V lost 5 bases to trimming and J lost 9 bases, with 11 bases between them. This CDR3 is CASSLYGGPQHF. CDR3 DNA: TGTGCCAGCAGCTTATATGGAGGGCCCCAGCATTTT.

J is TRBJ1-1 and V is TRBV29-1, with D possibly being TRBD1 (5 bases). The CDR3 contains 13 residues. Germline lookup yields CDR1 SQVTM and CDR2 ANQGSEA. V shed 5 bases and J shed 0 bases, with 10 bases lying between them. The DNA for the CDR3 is TGCAGCGTTAGAAACAGGCTGAACACTGAAGCTTTCTTT. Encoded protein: CSVRNRLNTEAFF.

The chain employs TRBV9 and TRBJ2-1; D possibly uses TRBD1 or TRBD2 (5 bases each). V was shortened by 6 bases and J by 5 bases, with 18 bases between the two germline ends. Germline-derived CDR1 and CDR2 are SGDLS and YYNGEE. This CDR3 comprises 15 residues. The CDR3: CASTAAVRGDNEQFF. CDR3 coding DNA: TGTGCCAGCACTGCCGCGGTGAGGGGAGACAATGAGCAGTTCTTC.

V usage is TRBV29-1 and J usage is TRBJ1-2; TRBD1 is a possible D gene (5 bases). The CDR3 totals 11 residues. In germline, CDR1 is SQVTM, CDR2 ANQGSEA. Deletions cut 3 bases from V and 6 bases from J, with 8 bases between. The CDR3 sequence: CSVDRVHGYTF. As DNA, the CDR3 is TGCAGCGTTGACAGGGTGCATGGCTACACCTTC.

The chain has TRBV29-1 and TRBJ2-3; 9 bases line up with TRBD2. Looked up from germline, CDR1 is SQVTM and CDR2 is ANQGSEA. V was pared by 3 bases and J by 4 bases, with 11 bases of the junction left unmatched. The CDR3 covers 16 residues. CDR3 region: CSVDGPAGGRADTQYF. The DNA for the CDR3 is TGCAGCGTTGATGGGCCAGCGGGGGGCCGGGCAGATACGCAGTATTTT.

As DNA, the CDR3 is TGTGCCAGCAGCTCAGACAGGGGGCGAAGGGGCACTGAAGCTTTCTTT. It specifies CASSSDRGRRGTEAFF. The rearrangement joins TRBV6-6 to TRBJ1-1; TRBD1 agrees at 10 bases. Germline CDR1 MNHNY, CDR2 SVGAGI (reference sequence). The CDR3 is made up of 16 amino acids. V lost 6 bases and J lost 4; bases outside the gene matches: 11.

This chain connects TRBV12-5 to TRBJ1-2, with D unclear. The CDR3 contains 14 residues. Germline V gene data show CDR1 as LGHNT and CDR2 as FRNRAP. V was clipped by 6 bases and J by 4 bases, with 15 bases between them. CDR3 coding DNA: TGTGCTAGTGGCCCCCCTTCAAACGGCTATGGCTACACCTTC. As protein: CASGPPSNGYGYTF. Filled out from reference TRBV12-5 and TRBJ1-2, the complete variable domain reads DARVTQTPRHKVTEMGQEVTMRCQPILGHNTVFWYRQTMMQGLELLAYFRNRAPLDDSGMPKDRFSAEMPDATLATLKIQPSEPRDSAVYFCASGPPSNGYGYTFGSGTRLTVV.

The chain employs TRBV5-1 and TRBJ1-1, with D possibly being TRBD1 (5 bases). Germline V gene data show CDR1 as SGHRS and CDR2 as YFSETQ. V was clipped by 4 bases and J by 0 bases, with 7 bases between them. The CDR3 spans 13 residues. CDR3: CASSGGVNTEAFF. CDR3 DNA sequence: TGCGCCAGCAGCGGGGGAGTGAACACTGAAGCTTTCTTT.

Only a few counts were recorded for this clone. CDR3 nucleotide sequence: TGCAGCGTTGAAGATTTATCTACCTACGAGCAGTACTTC. As protein: CSVEDLSTYEQYF. V usage is TRBV29-1 and J usage is TRBJ2-7; D gene unclear. The ends were cut back, 0 bases at V and 2 bases at J, with 8 bases in the middle. CDR1 is SQVTM, CDR2 ANQGSEA, per germline. The CDR3 consists of 13 residues.

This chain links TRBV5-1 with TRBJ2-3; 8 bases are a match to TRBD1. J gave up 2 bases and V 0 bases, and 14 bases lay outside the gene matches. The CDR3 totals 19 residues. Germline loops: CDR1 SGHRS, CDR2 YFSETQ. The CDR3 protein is CASSLGRASWTGITDTQYF. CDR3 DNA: TGCGCCAGCAGCTTGGGACGTGCCTCCTGGACAGGGATCACAGATACGCAGTATTTT.

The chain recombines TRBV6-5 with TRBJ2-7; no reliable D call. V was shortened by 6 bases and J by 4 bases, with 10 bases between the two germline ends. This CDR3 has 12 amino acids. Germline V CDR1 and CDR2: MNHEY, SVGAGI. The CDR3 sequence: CASSPRRYEQYF. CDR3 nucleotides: TGTGCCAGCAGCCCCAGACGGTACGAGCAGTACTTC.

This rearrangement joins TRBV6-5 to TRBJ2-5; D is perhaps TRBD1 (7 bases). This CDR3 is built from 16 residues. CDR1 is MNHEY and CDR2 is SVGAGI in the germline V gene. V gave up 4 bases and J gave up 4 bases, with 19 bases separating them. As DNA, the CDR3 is TGTGCCAGCAGTTTCGGCGGGACAGACCTTGGAGAGACCCAGTACTTC. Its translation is CASSFGGTDLGETQYF.

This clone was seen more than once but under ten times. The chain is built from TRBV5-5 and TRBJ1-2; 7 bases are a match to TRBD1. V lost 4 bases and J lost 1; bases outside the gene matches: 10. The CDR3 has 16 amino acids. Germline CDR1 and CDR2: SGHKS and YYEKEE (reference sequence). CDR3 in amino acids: CASSVKTGKDNYGYTF. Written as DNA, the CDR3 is TGTGCCAGCAGCGTAAAGACAGGGAAGGATAACTATGGCTACACCTTC.

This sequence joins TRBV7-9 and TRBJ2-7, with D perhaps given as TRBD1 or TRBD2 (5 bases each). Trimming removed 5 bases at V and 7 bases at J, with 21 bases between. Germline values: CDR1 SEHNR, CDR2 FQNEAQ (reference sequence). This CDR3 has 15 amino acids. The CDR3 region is CASSLVGTTSEEQYF. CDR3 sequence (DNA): TGTGCCAGCAGCCTAGTTGGGACCACCTCTGAGGAGCAGTACTTC.

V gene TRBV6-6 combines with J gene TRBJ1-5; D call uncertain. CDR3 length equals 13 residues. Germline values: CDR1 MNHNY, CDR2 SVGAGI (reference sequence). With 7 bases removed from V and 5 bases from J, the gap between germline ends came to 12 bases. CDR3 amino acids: CASTWTVDQPQHF. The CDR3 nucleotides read TGTGCCAGCACTTGGACTGTGGATCAGCCCCAGCATTTT.

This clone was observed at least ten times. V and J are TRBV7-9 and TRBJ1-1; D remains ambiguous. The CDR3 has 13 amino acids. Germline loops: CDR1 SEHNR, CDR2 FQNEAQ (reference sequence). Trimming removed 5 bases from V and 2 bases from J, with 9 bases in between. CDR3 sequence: CASSGIRNTEAFF. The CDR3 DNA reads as TGTGCCAGCAGCGGGATACGCAACACTGAAGCTTTCTTT.

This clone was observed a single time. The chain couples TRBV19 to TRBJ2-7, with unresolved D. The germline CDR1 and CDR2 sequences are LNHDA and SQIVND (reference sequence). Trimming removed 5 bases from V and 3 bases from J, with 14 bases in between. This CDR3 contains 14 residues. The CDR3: CASSPSLTHYEQYF. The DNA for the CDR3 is TGTGCCAGTAGTCCTTCGTTGACTCACTACGAGCAGTACTTC.

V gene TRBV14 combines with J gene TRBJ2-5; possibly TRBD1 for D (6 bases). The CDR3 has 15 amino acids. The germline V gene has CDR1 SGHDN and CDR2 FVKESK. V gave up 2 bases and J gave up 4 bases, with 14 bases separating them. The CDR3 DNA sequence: TGTGCCAGCAGCCAACTTACAGGGCCGGGAGAGACCCAGTACTTC. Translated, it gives CASSQLTGPGETQYF.

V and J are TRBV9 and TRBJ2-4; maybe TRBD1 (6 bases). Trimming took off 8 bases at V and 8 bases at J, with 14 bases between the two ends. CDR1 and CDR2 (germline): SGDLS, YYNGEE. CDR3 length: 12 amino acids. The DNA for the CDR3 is TGTGCCAGTTCAACAGGGCCGGACATTCAGTACTTC. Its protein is CASSTGPDIQYF.